This T cell receptor beta chain was profiled in a study of cytomegalovirus exposure and HLA in healthy donors. PCR amplification relied on 60 Vbeta primers (plus 13 Jbeta primers). Only in-frame clones appear in the TCRdb table, and some are missing; sequencing was by immunoSEQ multiplex PCR. The sample consists of 55,000 to 70,000 clones, around 70% of them appearing once. Trimming pared 0 bases from V and 7 bases from J, leaving 13 bases between. This CDR3 is 13 amino acids long. CDR1 and CDR2 from the germline V gene are GTSNPN and SVGIG (reference sequence). This sequence joins TRBV30 and TRBJ2-7; tentatively, D is TRBD1 (5 bases). The receptor comes from a woman aged 55 to 70 in good health and CMV-seropositive. The sequenced material came from PBMCs. The CDR3 loop reads CAWSVDIGVEQYF. The CDR3 bases are TGTGCCTGGAGTGTAGATATAGGGGTGGAGCAGTACTTC. Using reference TRBV30 and TRBJ2-7 for the parts outside the CDR3, the full variable domain is SQTIHQWPATLVQPVGSPLSLECTVEGTSNPNLYWYRQAAGRGLQLLFYSVGIGQISSEVPQNLSASRPQDRQFILSSKKLLLSDSGFYLCAWSVDIGVEQYFGPGTRLTVT.